This T cell receptor beta chain was captured in a study of PD-1 blockade in classical Hodgkin lymphoma. Overall study results and limits: Exclusion covered patients beginning nivolumab under 1 year post-ASCT.

The patients all showed relapse after autologous stem cell transplantation, while their brentuximab vedotin exposure varied. TCRdb keeps only in-frame clones here, not all; method: immunoSEQ multiplex PCR. The sample carries about 26,000 clones, around 69% recorded once. Regarding this clone: Its target is unknown.

Trimming pared 3 bases from V and 1 base from J, leaving 12 bases between. This CDR3 comprises 16 residues. Germline loops: CDR1 KGHSH, CDR2 LQKENI. The source is a human donor with classical Hodgkin lymphoma. V is TRBV18 and J is TRBJ2-2, with a weak D call TRBD1 (5 bases). This sample comprised peripheral blood mononuclear cells (PBMCs), obtained before the second cycle of nivolumab. This CDR3 reads CASSPPGHRNTGELFF. In DNA, the CDR3 is TGTGCCAGCTCACCCCCAGGGCACCGGAACACCGGGGAGCTGTTTTTT.